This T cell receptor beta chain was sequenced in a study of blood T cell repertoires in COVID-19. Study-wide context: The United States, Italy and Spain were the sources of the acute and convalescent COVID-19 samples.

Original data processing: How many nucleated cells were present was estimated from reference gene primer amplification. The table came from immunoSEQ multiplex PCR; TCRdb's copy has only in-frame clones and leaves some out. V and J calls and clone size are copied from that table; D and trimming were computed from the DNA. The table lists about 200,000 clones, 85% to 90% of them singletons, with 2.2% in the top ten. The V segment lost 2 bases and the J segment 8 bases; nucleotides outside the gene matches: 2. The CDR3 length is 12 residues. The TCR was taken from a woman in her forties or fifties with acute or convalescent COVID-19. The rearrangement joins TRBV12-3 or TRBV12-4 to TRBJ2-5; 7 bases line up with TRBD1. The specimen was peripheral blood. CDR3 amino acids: CASSLYRGTQYF. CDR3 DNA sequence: TGTGCCAGCAGTTTATACAGGGGAACCCAGTACTTC.